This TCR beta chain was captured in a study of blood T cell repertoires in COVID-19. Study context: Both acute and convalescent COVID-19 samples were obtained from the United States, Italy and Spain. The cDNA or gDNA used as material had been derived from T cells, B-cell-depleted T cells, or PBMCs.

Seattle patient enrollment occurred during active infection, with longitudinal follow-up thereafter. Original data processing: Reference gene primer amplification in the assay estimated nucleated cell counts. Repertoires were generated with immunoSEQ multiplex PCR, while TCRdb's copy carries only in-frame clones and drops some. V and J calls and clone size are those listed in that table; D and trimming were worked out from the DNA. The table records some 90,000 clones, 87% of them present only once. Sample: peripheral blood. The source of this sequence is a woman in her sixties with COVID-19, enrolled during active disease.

The DNA of the CDR3 is TGTGCCAGCAGTCCTCAGGGGCAGCCCCAGCATTTT. Its translation is CASSPQGQPQHF. The genes are TRBV12-3 or TRBV12-4 and TRBJ1-5; possibly TRBD1 for D (6 bases). The V gene lost 5 bases and the J gene lost 7 bases, with 9 bases spanning the gap. This CDR3 comprises 12 residues.